This is a list of T cell receptor beta chains from one sample in a study of OX40 agonist ivuxolimab in advanced cancers. The method was immunoSEQ multiplex PCR; TCRdb's version includes in-frame clones alone and lacks a portion of them. The sample has about 26,000 clones, 65% to 80% seen once. Specimen: CD4+ or CD8+ T cells sorted from blood, collected in a trial of the OX40 agonist ivuxolimab. Every receptor here comes from an adult with an advanced solid tumor such as melanoma, head and neck, liver or kidney cancer. Each CDR3 is given with its conserved first and last residue. D genes are given only for firm matches. Some rows mark clone size as missing; the rest say once, few, many or name a class of expanded clone.

d_call j_call clone_size v_call cdr3_aa cdr3_nt
- TRBJ2-7 - TRBV2 CASSVGGNEQYF TGTGCCAGCAGTGTAGGGGGGAACGAGCAGTACTTC
TRBD2 TRBJ2-1 - TRBV4-2 CASSQGLAASYNEQFF TGTGCCAGCAGCCAAGGACTAGCCGCCTCCTACAATGAGCAGTTCTTC
- TRBJ2-7 - TRBV18 CASSPATGLGYEQYF TGTGCCAGCTCACCAGCCACGGGACTCGGTTACGAGCAGTACTTC
- TRBJ2-2 - TRBV21-1 CASSKARGGALNTGELFF TGTGCCAGCAGCAAAGCGCGAGGGGGCGCTTTGAACACCGGGGAGCTGTTTTTT
TRBD2 TRBJ2-3 few TRBV4-2 CASRAVGRLAESTDTQYF TGTGCCAGCAGAGCCGTAGGAAGACTAGCGGAGAGCACAGATACGCAGTATTTT
- TRBJ2-2 - TRBV19 CASTSTLGATNTGELFF TGTGCCAGTACCTCTACTCTGGGGGCTACGAACACCGGGGAGCTGTTTTTT
TRBD1 TRBJ2-5 - TRBV9 CASSALGTGSLETQYF TGTGCCAGCAGCGCCCTCGGGACAGGGTCGTTGGAGACCCAGTACTTC
- TRBJ1-4 - TRBV2 CASSRETNEKLFF TGTGCCAGCAGCAGGGAAACTAATGAAAAACTGTTTTTT
- TRBJ2-5 - TRBV9 CASSISRGETQYF TGTGCCAGCAGCATATCCCGCGGGGAGACCCAGTACTTC
TRBD1 TRBJ2-2 - TRBV19 CASSIRQGNTGELFF TGTGCCAGTAGTATACGACAGGGAAACACCGGGGAGCTGTTTTTT
- TRBJ1-2 - TRBV19 CASSIDLASPGYTF TGTGCCAGTAGTATAGATCTAGCTTCACCAGGGTACACCTTC
TRBD1 TRBJ2-7 - TRBV4-2 CASSYLPPGQGIDEQYF TGTGCCAGCAGCTACCTACCGCCGGGACAGGGGATCGACGAGCAGTACTTC
- TRBJ1-2 - TRBV6-6 CASSGGGKRSYGYTF TGTGCCAGCAGTGGCGGTGGAAAACGGAGCTATGGCTACACCTTC
TRBD2 TRBJ2-3 - TRBV4-1 CASSQGVAGGYTQYF TGCGCCAGCAGCCAAGGGGTAGCGGGGGGGTATACGCAGTATTTT
TRBD2 TRBJ2-5 - TRBV5-1 CASSLGAGGNQETQYF TGCGCCAGCAGCTTGGGAGCGGGGGGGAATCAAGAGACCCAGTACTTC
TRBD2 TRBJ2-7 - TRBV7-2 CAETAGAYEQYF TGTGCCGAGACAGCGGGGGCCTACGAGCAGTACTTC
- TRBJ2-2 - TRBV28 CASNPLSRDTGELFF TGTGCCAGCAACCCTCTGTCCAGAGACACCGGGGAGCTGTTTTTT
- TRBJ1-2 - TRBV19 CASSLTGTSNYGYTF TGTGCCAGTAGTTTAACCGGGACGTCTAACTATGGCTACACCTTC
TRBD2 TRBJ2-1 - TRBV29-1 CSVSGTSVNNEQFF TGCAGCGTCTCAGGGACTAGCGTCAACAATGAGCAGTTCTTC
- TRBJ2-5 once TRBV5-1 CASSFGQEGETQYF TGCGCCAGCAGCTTCGGACAGGAGGGAGAGACCCAGTACTTC
- TRBJ1-5 - TRBV5-1 CASSPDGPSNQPQHF TGCGCCAGCAGCCCGGACGGTCCTAGCAATCAGCCCCAGCATTTT
- TRBJ2-3 - TRBV29-1 CSAGEASTDTQYF TGCAGCGCGGGAGAGGCGAGCACAGATACGCAGTATTTT
- TRBJ1-1 few TRBV18 CASRRGQNTEAFF TGTGCCAGCCGACGGGGGCAGAACACTGAAGCTTTCTTT
- TRBJ1-1 - TRBV11-1 CASSLVAMTNTEAFF TGTGCCAGCAGCTTAGTGGCGATGACGAACACTGAAGCTTTCTTT
TRBD1 TRBJ1-2 - TRBV6-6 CASSLRTGNGYTF TGTGCCAGCAGCCTCCGGACAGGGAATGGCTACACCTTC
- TRBJ1-2 medium-sized TRBV11-2 CASSSLTDTNYGYTF TGTGCCAGCAGCTCACTGACGGATACTAACTATGGCTACACCTTC
- TRBJ2-6 - TRBV5-1 CASSSQVTSGANVLTF TGCGCCAGCAGCTCCCAGGTCACATCTGGGGCCAACGTCCTGACTTTC
- TRBJ1-2 - TRBV6-5 CASSLGGGYGYTF TGTGCCAGCAGCTTGGGGGGAGGGTATGGCTACACCTTC
- TRBJ1-2 - TRBV18 CASSPPPSYGYTF TGTGCCAGCTCACCACCCCCAAGCTATGGCTACACCTTC
- TRBJ2-3 - TRBV4-3 CASSQGPGAVTDTQYF TGCGCCAGCAGCCAAGGTCCGGGGGCGGTTACAGATACGCAGTATTTT
- TRBJ2-2 - TRBV7-6 CASSLSQGRVTGELFF TGTGCCAGCAGCCTCTCACAGGGGAGGGTCACCGGGGAGCTGTTTTTT
- TRBJ2-4 - TRBV6-5 CASSATADIQYF TGTGCCAGCAGCGCGACCGCAGATATTCAGTACTTC
- TRBJ1-5 - TRBV15 CATSRDPNQPQHF TGTGCCACCAGCAGAGATCCAAATCAGCCCCAGCATTTT
TRBD1 TRBJ1-1 - TRBV5-6 CASSFGGQGSKAFF TGTGCCAGCAGCTTCGGAGGACAGGGCTCTAAGGCTTTCTTT
- TRBJ2-2 - TRBV6-6 CASSYPTGNTGELFF TGTGCCAGCAGTTACCCTACAGGGAACACCGGGGAGCTGTTTTTT
- TRBJ2-5 once TRBV11-2 CASSSIGGSGRETQYF TGTGCCAGCAGCTCCATAGGGGGTTCTGGAAGGGAGACCCAGTACTTC
- TRBJ1-1 - TRBV5-4 CASSLASTPGTEAFF TGTGCCAGCAGCTTGGCCTCAACCCCGGGGACTGAAGCTTTCTTT
- TRBJ2-3 few TRBV9 CASSVSRRGTDTQYF TGTGCCAGCAGCGTATCCCGGCGGGGCACAGATACGCAGTATTTT
- TRBJ2-3 - TRBV10-3 CAISEPSTDTQYF TGTGCCATCAGTGAGCCTAGCACAGATACGCAGTATTTT
TRBD1 TRBJ2-7 - TRBV5-6 CARAHRGDEQYF TGTGCCAGAGCTCACAGGGGCGACGAGCAGTACTTC
- TRBJ2-1 - TRBV1 CTSSQDGAGSYNEQFF TGCACCAGCAGCCAAGATGGTGCGGGGAGCTACAATGAGCAGTTCTTC
- TRBJ1-1 - TRBV27 CASSEGGRRGTEAFF TGTGCCAGCAGTGAGGGGGGCAGGCGGGGTACTGAAGCTTTCTTT
- TRBJ2-2 - TRBV9 CASSVGLGYLSLSTGELFF TGTGCCAGCAGCGTAGGACTAGGGTACCTCTCCTTGAGCACCGGGGAGCTGTTTTTT
- TRBJ2-1 - TRBV5-1 CASSTGGGNEQFF TGCGCCAGCAGCACCGGTGGGGGGAATGAGCAATTCTTC
TRBD1 TRBJ1-2 - TRBV15 CATSAGGTANYGYTF TGTGCCACCAGCGCCGGGGGGACAGCTAACTATGGCTACACCTTC
- TRBJ1-2 - TRBV5-1 CASSSQGGGYTF TGCGCCAGCAGCAGTCAGGGAGGTGGCTACACCTTC
- TRBJ1-5 - TRBV6-1 CASRPTAGQRQPQHF TGTGCCAGCAGGCCTACGGCTGGACAGCGTCAGCCCCAGCATTTT
TRBD1 TRBJ2-7 - TRBV6-6 CASSYSTGVGEQYF TGTGCCAGCAGTTACTCTACAGGGGTGGGCGAGCAGTACTTC
TRBD1 TRBJ2-2 - TRBV6-6 CASSRIGQGANGELFF TGTGCCAGCAGCCGAATTGGACAGGGGGCGAACGGGGAGCTGTTTTTT
TRBD2 TRBJ2-1 once TRBV6-1 CASEPGTSNEQFF TGTGCCAGCGAACCGGGGACTAGTAATGAGCAGTTCTTC
- TRBJ1-6 - TRBV11-3 CASSLGGGNSPLHF TGTGCCAGCAGCCTCGGGGGGGGCAATTCACCCCTCCACTTT
- TRBJ2-3 - TRBV9 CASSSRDFITDTQYF TGTGCCAGCAGCTCCCGGGACTTTATCACAGATACGCAGTATTTT
TRBD2 TRBJ2-2 - TRBV5-5 CASSPLAGGYTGELFF TGTGCCAGCAGCCCCCTAGCGGGGGGATACACCGGGGAGCTGTTTTTT
- TRBJ1-1 - TRBV4-3 CASSPRHANTEAFF TGCGCCAGCAGCCCCCGACACGCGAACACTGAAGCTTTCTTT